These T cell receptor beta chains were read from a single sample in a study of OX40 agonist ivuxolimab in advanced cancers. Using immunoSEQ multiplex PCR, the repertoire was profiled, and TCRdb retains in-frame clones only, with some absent. The sample yields 70,000 or so clones, nearly 90% seen once. This sample comprised CD4+ or CD8+ T cells sorted from blood, obtained in a trial of the OX40 agonist ivuxolimab. The receptors stem from an adult with an advanced solid tumor such as melanoma, head and neck, liver or kidney cancer. The CDR3 runs from the conserved cysteine through the conserved F or W. The D gene is left open where the match is weak. Clone size is shown for a subset of rows, as once, few, many or a class of expanded clone.

NA	TRBV23-1	TRBJ2-7	NA	CASSHASQPISYEQYF	TGCGCCAGCAGCCATGCCTCACAGCCCATCTCCTACGAGCAGTACTTC
TRBD1	TRBV7-2	TRBJ2-2	NA	CASSPGQGRELFF	TGTGCCAGCAGCCCCGGACAGGGTCGAGAGCTGTTTTTT
NA	TRBV5-1	TRBJ1-4	NA	CASSPTGGGEKLFF	TGCGCCAGCAGCCCGACAGGCGGAGGGGAAAAACTGTTTTTT
TRBD1	TRBV2	TRBJ1-5	NA	CASVRDRNNQPQHF	TGTGCCAGCGTACGGGACAGGAACAATCAGCCCCAGCATTTT
NA	TRBV6-1	TRBJ2-2	NA	CASSRNREVTGELFF	TGTGCCAGCAGTAGAAACAGGGAAGTTACCGGGGAGCTGTTTTTT
TRBD2	TRBV9	TRBJ2-1	NA	CASSVEGVPAGVPSYNEQFF	TGTGCCAGCAGCGTAGAGGGGGTGCCAGCGGGAGTACCCTCCTACAATGAGCAGTTCTTC
TRBD2	TRBV19	TRBJ2-2	NA	CASTPRVAGVSGELFF	TGTGCCAGTACCCCCCGAGTAGCGGGAGTGTCCGGGGAGCTGTTTTTT
TRBD1	TRBV28	TRBJ2-3	few	CASRPGQITDTQYF	TGTGCCAGCAGGCCGGGACAGATCACAGATACGCAGTATTTT
TRBD2	TRBV6-1	TRBJ2-2	NA	CASSGLAIGTGELFF	TGTGCCAGCAGTGGACTAGCGATCGGCACCGGGGAGCTGTTTTTT
TRBD1	TRBV29-1	TRBJ1-1	once	CSDPDRAGNTEAFF	TGCAGCGACCCGGACAGGGCCGGGAACACTGAAGCTTTCTTT
NA	TRBV20-1	TRBJ2-7	NA	CSASPDGEQYF	TGCAGTGCTAGTCCCGACGGCGAGCAGTACTTC
NA	TRBV5-4	TRBJ2-5	NA	CASSLVGGYQETQYF	TGTGCCAGCAGCTTGGTTGGCGGTTACCAAGAGACCCAGTACTTC
TRBD1	TRBV5-4	TRBJ2-7	NA	CASSPTGGLGEQYF	TGTGCCAGCAGCCCGACAGGGGGTTTGGGTGAGCAGTACTTC
TRBD2	TRBV7-2	TRBJ2-1	NA	CASSWDYYNEQFF	TGTGCCAGCAGCTGGGACTACTACAATGAGCAGTTCTTC
NA	TRBV5-1	TRBJ2-3	NA	CASSPRGGGADTQYF	TGCGCCAGCAGCCCAAGGGGGGGCGGGGCAGATACGCAGTATTTT
NA	TRBV4-1	TRBJ2-7	NA	CASSQNPGHPYEQYF	TGCGCCAGCAGCCAAAACCCGGGACACCCGTACGAGCAGTACTTC
TRBD2	TRBV29-1	TRBJ2-1	NA	CSGLAGASYNEQFF	TGCAGCGGACTAGCGGGAGCCTCCTACAATGAGCAGTTCTTC
TRBD2	TRBV27	TRBJ2-3	few	CASNLMGLAGGLSAQYF	TGTGCCAGCAATCTAATGGGACTAGCGGGAGGGCTGTCGGCGCAGTATTTT
TRBD2	TRBV15	TRBJ2-5	few	CATSAPSSGRSQETQYF	TGTGCCACCAGCGCCCCTTCTAGCGGGAGGTCTCAAGAGACCCAGTACTTC
NA	TRBV28	TRBJ2-5	NA	CASSWGGAPERAQYF	TGTGCCAGCAGTTGGGGGGGGGCTCCCGAAAGGGCCCAGTACTTC
NA	TRBV2	TRBJ2-2	few	CASSGFGANTGELFF	TGTGCCAGTTCAGGGTTTGGGGCGAACACCGGGGAGCTGTTTTTT
NA	TRBV5-4	TRBJ2-3	NA	CASSLRGGPTDTQYF	TGTGCCAGCAGTCTCAGGGGAGGGCCAACAGATACGCAGTATTTT
TRBD1	TRBV28	TRBJ1-5	NA	CASRSGTGGDSNQPQHF	TGTGCCAGCAGGTCCGGGACAGGGGGTGATAGCAATCAGCCCCAGCATTTT
NA	TRBV5-4	TRBJ1-1	NA	CASSPRVSSRGMNTEAFF	TGTGCCAGCAGCCCCAGGGTCTCTTCGAGAGGCATGAACACTGAAGCTTTCTTT
NA	TRBV11-3	TRBJ2-7	NA	CASSLGGGEQYF	TGTGCCAGCAGCTTAGGGGGAGGCGAGCAGTACTTC
NA	TRBV29-1	TRBJ1-1	NA	CSVAQSVTEAFF	TGCAGCGTTGCACAGTCAGTAACTGAAGCTTTCTTT
TRBD1	TRBV29-1	TRBJ2-4	NA	CSGEGTGTNIQYF	TGCAGCGGAGAAGGGACAGGGACAAACATTCAGTACTTC
TRBD2	TRBV2	TRBJ2-1	NA	CASGLAEYNEQFF	TGTGCCAGTGGACTAGCGGAGTACAATGAGCAGTTCTTC
NA	TRBV7-9	TRBJ2-1	NA	CASSIHNEQFF	TGTGCCAGCAGCATCCACAATGAGCAGTTCTTC
NA	TRBV6-6	TRBJ2-5	NA	CASSYLGQQETQYF	TGTGCCAGCAGTTACCTAGGACAGCAAGAGACCCAGTACTTC
NA	TRBV7-2	TRBJ2-3	NA	CASSLGWDLGGTQYF	TGTGCCAGCAGCTTAGGGTGGGATCTCGGGGGTACGCAGTATTTT
NA	TRBV7-8	TRBJ2-5	once	CASSLAETQYF	TGTGCCAGCAGCTTAGCAGAGACCCAGTACTTC
TRBD1	TRBV27	TRBJ2-3	NA	CASSLGQGATDTQYF	TGTGCCAGCAGTTTAGGGCAGGGGGCCACAGATACGCAGTATTTT
NA	TRBV28	TRBJ2-2	NA	CASSDSGNTGELFF	TGTGCCAGCAGTGATAGCGGGAACACCGGGGAGCTGTTTTTT
NA	TRBV30	TRBJ2-3	NA	CAWSVLSTQYF	TGTGCCTGGAGTGTACTCAGTACGCAGTATTTT
NA	TRBV25-1	TRBJ2-5	once	CASWGDLGETQYF	TGTGCCAGCTGGGGGGATCTGGGAGAGACCCAGTACTTC
TRBD1	TRBV28	TRBJ1-2	NA	CASSLQGLRGYTF	TGTGCCAGCAGCCTACAGGGGCTTAGAGGCTACACCTTC
NA	TRBV7-8	TRBJ2-5	NA	CASSPRDSPRAQYF	TGTGCCAGCAGCCCTCGGGACTCCCCTAGGGCCCAGTACTTC
NA	TRBV6-5	TRBJ1-3	NA	CASSYSRFYGNTIYF	TGTGCCAGCAGTTACTCGCGGTTCTATGGAAACACCATATATTTT
TRBD2	TRBV18	TRBJ2-5	few	CASSLRTSGGQETQYF	TGTGCCAGCTCACTAAGGACTAGCGGGGGTCAAGAGACCCAGTACTTC
TRBD2	TRBV6-5	TRBJ2-7	once	CASSFDMSGRAEQYF	TGTGCCAGCAGTTTCGACATGAGCGGGAGGGCCGAGCAGTACTTC
NA	TRBV28	TRBJ2-3	once	CASSSSFPTDTQYF	NA
NA	TRBV19	TRBJ1-5	NA	CASSIDKGPSNQPQHF	TGTGCCAGTAGTATAGATAAGGGACCGAGCAATCAGCCCCAGCATTTT
TRBD1	TRBV7-7	TRBJ1-4	NA	CASSLGTGTNEKLFF	TGTGCTAGCAGCTTAGGGACAGGGACTAATGAAAAACTGTTTTTT
TRBD2	TRBV18	TRBJ2-1	NA	CASSLGLAAYNEQFF	TGTGCCAGCTCATTGGGGCTAGCGGCCTACAATGAGCAGTTCTTC
NA	TRBV28	TRBJ2-2	NA	CASSLVGTGELFF	TGTGCCAGCAGTTTAGTGGGCACCGGGGAGCTGTTTTTT
NA	TRBV6-5	TRBJ1-4	NA	CASSRQEGEKLFF	TGTGCCAGCAGCCGACAGGAAGGAGAAAAACTGTTTTTT
NA	TRBV20-1	TRBJ1-2	NA	CSAIPNYGYTF	TGCAGTGCAATACCTAACTATGGCTACACCTTC
NA	TRBV5-1	TRBJ2-2	NA	CASSLEVTSNTGELFF	TGCGCCAGCAGCTTGGAGGTAACGAGCAACACCGGGGAGCTGTTTTTT
TRBD1	TRBV28	TRBJ2-7	NA	CASSIPPGQGYEQYF	TGTGCCAGCAGTATACCACCGGGACAGGGCTACGAGCAGTACTTC
NA	TRBV28	TRBJ2-7	few	CASSSGLGEQYF	TGTGCCAGCAGTTCAGGACTGGGCGAGCAGTACTTC
TRBD1	TRBV5-4	TRBJ2-5	once	CASSPGQDLIETQYF	TGTGCCAGCAGCCCGGGACAGGACTTGATAGAGACCCAGTACTTC
TRBD1	TRBV7-2	TRBJ2-5	NA	CASSLGTGSPETQYF	TGTGCCAGCAGCTTAGGGACAGGGAGTCCAGAGACCCAGTACTTC
TRBD1	TRBV18	TRBJ1-4	few	CASSPPVGGNGKLFF	TGTGCCAGCTCACCACCGGTAGGGGGCAACGGAAAACTGTTTTTT